This TCR beta chain stems from a study of blood T cell repertoires in COVID-19. Study summary: The study drew acute and convalescent COVID-19 samples from the United States, Italy and Spain.

Trimming at V came to 2 bases and at J to 5 bases, leaving 8 bases not matched to a gene. Germline CDR1 and CDR2: SGHTA and FQGNSA. CDR3 length: 15 amino acids. Method: immunoSEQ multiplex PCR; TCRdb's copy keeps in-frame clones and lacks some. The sample holds about 73,000 clones, approximately 71% seen once. The chain employs TRBV7-2 and TRBJ1-1; 7 bases fit TRBD1. This receptor was obtained from a man aged 70 or older with COVID-19, enrolled during active disease. The material sequenced was peripheral blood. This CDR3 is CASSLMGQGVTEAFF. For the CDR3, the DNA is TGTGCCAGCAGCTTAATGGGGCAGGGGGTGACTGAAGCTTTCTTT.